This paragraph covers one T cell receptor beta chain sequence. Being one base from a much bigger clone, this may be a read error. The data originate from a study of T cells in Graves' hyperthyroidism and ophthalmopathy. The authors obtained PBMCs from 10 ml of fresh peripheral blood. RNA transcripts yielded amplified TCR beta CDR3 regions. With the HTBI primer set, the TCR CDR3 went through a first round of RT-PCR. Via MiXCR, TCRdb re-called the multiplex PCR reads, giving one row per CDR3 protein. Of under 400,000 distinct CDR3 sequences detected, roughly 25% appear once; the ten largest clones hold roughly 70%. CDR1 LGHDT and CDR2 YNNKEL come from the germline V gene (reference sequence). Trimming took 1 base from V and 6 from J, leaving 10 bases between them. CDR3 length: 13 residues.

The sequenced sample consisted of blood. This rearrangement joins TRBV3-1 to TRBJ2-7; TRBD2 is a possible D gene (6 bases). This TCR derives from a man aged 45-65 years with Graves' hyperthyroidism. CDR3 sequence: CASSQAPGLEQYF. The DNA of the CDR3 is TGTGCCAGCAGCCAAGCACCGGGACTCGAGCAGTACTTC.